The clone carrying this T cell receptor beta chain has only one observation. Adults of Caucasian background living in Nashville, Tennessee made up all donors. The germline V and J ends were trimmed by 1 base and 3 bases, with 10 bases remaining between them. This CDR3 spans 15 amino acids. The V gene's germline CDR1 is LNHDA and CDR2 SQIVND (reference sequence). This sample was taken from a study of shared clonotypes between healthy human individuals. Clones were read by immunoSEQ multiplex PCR, and TCRdb kept only the in-frame ones, dropping some. The sample lists some 92,000 clones, roughly 50% occurring once.

This clonotype was obtained from a woman between 35 and 50 years old in good health. Some clones in this sample may be carry-over from other donors' samples. The chain carries TRBV19 and TRBJ1-5; TRBD1 is a possible D gene (5 bases). Input material: PBMCs. As DNA, the CDR3 is TGTGCCAGTAGTATAGGACAGTCTTCCAATCAGCCCCAGCATTTT. It codes for CASSIGQSSNQPQHF.